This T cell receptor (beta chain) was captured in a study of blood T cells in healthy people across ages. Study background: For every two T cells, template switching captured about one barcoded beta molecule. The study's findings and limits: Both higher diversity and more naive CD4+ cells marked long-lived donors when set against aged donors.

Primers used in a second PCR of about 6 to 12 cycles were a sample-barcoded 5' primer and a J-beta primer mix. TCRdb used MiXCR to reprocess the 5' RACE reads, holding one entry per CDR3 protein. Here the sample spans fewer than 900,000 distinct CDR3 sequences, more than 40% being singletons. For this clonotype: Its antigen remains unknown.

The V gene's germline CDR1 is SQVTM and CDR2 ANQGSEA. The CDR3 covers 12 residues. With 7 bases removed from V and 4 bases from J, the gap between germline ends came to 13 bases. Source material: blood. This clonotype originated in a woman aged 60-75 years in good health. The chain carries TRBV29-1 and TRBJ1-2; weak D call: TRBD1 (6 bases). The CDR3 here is CSAQQDSYGYTF. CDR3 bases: TGCAGCGCACAGCAGGACAGCTATGGCTACACCTTC.